This is a list of T cell receptor beta chains from one sample in a study of blood T cell repertoires in COVID-19. This table comes from immunoSEQ multiplex PCR, and its TCRdb copy is limited to in-frame clones, with some not included. The sample yields 200,000 to 250,000 clones, 70% to 90% seen once. The sequenced sample was PBMCs or T cells enriched from blood (not recorded which). These receptors originate from a woman aged 45-59 years in a cohort exposed to, infected with or recovered from COVID-19 (not recorded which). CDR3s include the opening cysteine and the closing phenylalanine or tryptophan. The order of the fields is clone size, J gene, V gene, CDR3 length, D gene, CDR3 DNA, CDR3 protein. The D gene is left open where the match is weak. Clone size is not always given. Where it is, it says once, few, many or a class for expanded clones.

.	TRBJ2-2	TRBV7-3	16	TRBD1	TGTGCCAGCAGCCTCGACAGGGTGAAGACCACCGGGGAGCTGTTTTTT	CASSLDRVKTTGELFF
.	TRBJ2-1	TRBV28	15	.	TGTGCCAGCACTATCGGGGGGCCGCGATACAATGAGCAGTTCTTC	CASTIGGPRYNEQFF
.	TRBJ1-2	TRBV5-4	14	.	TGTGCCAGCAGCTTGGATAGTTTGACTTATGGCTACACCTTC	CASSLDSLTYGYTF
.	TRBJ1-1	TRBV7-2	15	.	TGTGCCAGCAGCTTAGCCACAGCTTTTGTAGTTGAAGCTTTCTTT	CASSLATAFVVEAFF
few	TRBJ1-2	TRBV12-3/TRBV12-4	13	TRBD1	TGTGCCAGCAGCACCAGACAGGGGTATGGCTACACCTTC	CASSTRQGYGYTF
once	TRBJ1-2	TRBV7-9	15	.	TGTGCCAGCAGCTTAGGGCCGACAGGATCCTATGGCTACACCTTC	CASSLGPTGSYGYTF
.	TRBJ2-1	TRBV9	18	TRBD2	TGTGCCAGCAGCGTAGCTACGGGAGGCAGGAGGCGGGCGGAGGAGCAGTTCTTC	CASSVATGGRRRAEEQFF
.	TRBJ1-2	TRBV4-3	18	.	TGCGCCAGCAGCCAGGACCAGGGGTCCTCTTCCTATAACTATGGCTACACCTTC	CASSQDQGSSSYNYGYTF
.	TRBJ2-3	TRBV7-2	16	TRBD2	TGTGCCAGCAGCTTAGTTGCGGGGGACGTCACAGATACGCAGTATTTT	CASSLVAGDVTDTQYF
once	TRBJ2-5	TRBV30	12	.	TGTGCCTGGAGCGAGCAGGGAGAGACCCAGTACTTC	CAWSEQGETQYF
.	TRBJ2-3	TRBV24-1	18	.	TGTGCCACCAGTGATTCAGGGGTGAGAGTTGGTTCCGCGGATACGCAGTATTTT	CATSDSGVRVGSADTQYF
few	TRBJ1-3	TRBV7-9	14	.	TGTGCCAGCCTGCACGGAGGCTCTGGAAACACCATATATTTT	CASLHGGSGNTIYF
.	TRBJ2-2	TRBV4-1	14	TRBD1	TGCGCCAGCAGCCAGGCAGGGGGCTTCGGGGAGCTGTTTTTT	CASSQAGGFGELFF
.	TRBJ1-1	TRBV7-4	16	.	TGTGCCAGCAGCTGTGGGCAGGGGCGTTGGTACACTGAAGCTTTCTTT	CASSCGQGRWYTEAFF
.	TRBJ1-1	TRBV7-2	15	.	TGTGCCAGCAGCCCCCAACACACCCGGGACACTGAAGCTTTCTTT	CASSPQHTRDTEAFF
.	TRBJ1-4	TRBV4-2	16	.	TGTGCCAGCAGCCAAGCCGTGCAGGGTGCTAATGAAAAACTGTTTTTT	CASSQAVQGANEKLFF
.	TRBJ2-1	TRBV3-1/TRBV3-2	16	.	TGTGCCAGCAGCCAAGAACGAACTTTTGCCTACAATGAGCAGTTCTTC	CASSQERTFAYNEQFF
few	TRBJ1-2	TRBV5-4	14	TRBD1	TGTGCCAGCAGCTCCCCCGGGACAGGGTCCGGCTACACCTTC	CASSSPGTGSGYTF
.	TRBJ2-7	TRBV30	14	.	TGTGCCTGGAGTTTAACACTAACCGTCTACGAGCAGTACTTC	CAWSLTLTVYEQYF
.	TRBJ2-7	TRBV7-2	17	TRBD2	TGTGCCAGCAGCTTACAGTTCGGCGGGGGGAAATCCTACGAGCAGTACTTC	CASSLQFGGGKSYEQYF
.	TRBJ1-5	TRBV19	16	TRBD1	TGTGCCAGTAGTACAGCCGGGACAGGCCTCAATCAGCCCCAGCATTTT	CASSTAGTGLNQPQHF
.	TRBJ1-2	TRBV5-4	14	TRBD1	TGTGCCAGCGGTCCGGGACAGGGCGACTATGGCTACACCTTC	CASGPGQGDYGYTF
.	TRBJ1-1	TRBV28	14	TRBD1	TGTGCCAGCAGTTTAAGTCAGGGGGTCACTGAAGCTTTCTTT	CASSLSQGVTEAFF
once	TRBJ1-4	TRBV28	15	.	TGTGCCAGCAGTTTAGCGTCGGGGGGCGGTGAAAAACTGTTTTTT	CASSLASGGGEKLFF
.	TRBJ1-2	TRBV6-5	12	.	TGTGCCAGCAGTTCCTACACGGGGGGCTACACCTTC	CASSSYTGGYTF
once	TRBJ1-2	TRBV7-2	13	TRBD1	TGTGCCAGCAGTCGAAACAGGGGGCTGGGCTACACCTTC	CASSRNRGLGYTF
.	TRBJ1-2	TRBV27	15	.	TGTGCCAGCACCCTAAACGCCCGGGTTAACTATGGCTACACCTTC	CASTLNARVNYGYTF
.	TRBJ1-6	TRBV19	17	TRBD1	TGTGCCAGTAGTTTCGGACAGGGGGCGTTGGTTGGATCACCCCTCCACTTT	CASSFGQGALVGSPLHF
.	TRBJ2-4	TRBV9	14	TRBD1	TGTGCCAGCAGCTCGGGACAGTTCAAAAACATTCAGTACTTC	CASSSGQFKNIQYF